The clone carrying this T cell receptor beta chain was observed many times. What it binds is unknown. The record originates from a study of T cells in Graves' hyperthyroidism and ophthalmopathy. Study outcomes and limitations: Ophthalmopathy was separated from stable hyperthyroidism by a 13 V-J model.

RNA transcripts served as the template for amplifying TCR beta CDR3 regions. Researchers ran a first-round RT-PCR on the TCR CDR3 using the HTBI primer set. TCRdb fed the multiplex PCR reads into MiXCR, producing one record per CDR3 protein. The sample lists around 570,000 distinct CDR3 sequences, just under 20% occurring once. Sequencing was performed on blood. The receptor was derived from a man in his forties or fifties with Graves' ophthalmopathy.

CDR3: CASSGQENIQYF. DNA for the CDR3: TGCGCCAGCAGCGGGCAGGAAAACATTCAGTACTTC. The chain carries TRBV5-1 and TRBJ2-4; D unresolved. Trimming took 4 bases from V and 5 from J, leaving 7 bases between them. The CDR3 runs 12 residues. The germline CDR1 and CDR2 sequences are SGHRS and YFSETQ.